The 2 T cell receptor beta chains presented below share a single source sample, sequenced in a study of T cells in Graves' hyperthyroidism and ophthalmopathy. TCR beta CDR3 sequences were amplified from RNA transcripts. TCR CDR3 regions were first amplified by RT-PCR with HTBI primers. TCRdb re-derived calls from the multiplex PCR reads in MiXCR, one entry per CDR3 protein. The data hold more than 500,000 distinct CDR3 sequences, with around 16% observed a single time. The sequencing input was blood. These receptors all come from a woman between 25 and 40 years old with Graves' ophthalmopathy.

This clonotype has a single count. The chain carries TRBV15 and TRBJ2-7, with no clear D. The germline V gene encodes CDR1 LNHNV and CDR2 YYDKDF (reference sequence). V was pared by 0 bases and J by 7 bases, with 7 bases between. The CDR3 is 12 residues long. The CDR3 DNA is TGTGCCACCAGCAGAGATAAGGATGAGCAGTACTTC. The encoded protein is CATSRDKDEQYF.

This clonotype was detected ten times or more. V usage is TRBV11-3 and J usage is TRBJ2-7, with D perhaps TRBD2 (7 bases). Germline V gene lookup returns CDR1 SGHNT and CDR2 YENEEA. V lost 0 bases and J 6 bases, leaving 12 bases between the germline ends. This CDR3 spans 14 amino acids. The CDR3 reads CASSLDRGASEQYF. CDR3 nucleotides: TGTGCCAGCAGCTTAGATCGGGGGGCCAGCGAGCAGTACTTC.